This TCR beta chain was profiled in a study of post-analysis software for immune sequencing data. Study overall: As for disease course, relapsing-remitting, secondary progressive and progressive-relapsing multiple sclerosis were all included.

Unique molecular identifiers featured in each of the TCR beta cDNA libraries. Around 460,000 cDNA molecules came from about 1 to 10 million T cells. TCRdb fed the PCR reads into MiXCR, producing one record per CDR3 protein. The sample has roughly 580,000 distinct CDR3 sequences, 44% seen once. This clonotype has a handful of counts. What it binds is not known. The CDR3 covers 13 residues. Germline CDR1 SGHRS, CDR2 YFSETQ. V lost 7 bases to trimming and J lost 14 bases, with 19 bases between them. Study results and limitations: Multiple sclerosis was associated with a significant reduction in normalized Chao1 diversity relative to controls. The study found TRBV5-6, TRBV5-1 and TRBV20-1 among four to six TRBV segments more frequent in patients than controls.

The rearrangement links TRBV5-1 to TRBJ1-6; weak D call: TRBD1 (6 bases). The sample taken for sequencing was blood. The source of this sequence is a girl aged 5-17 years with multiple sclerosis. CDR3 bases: TGCGCCAGCGCCGAGGGAGGGGGGAGATCCCTCCACTTT. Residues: CASAEGGGRSLHF.